These T cell receptor beta chains were read from a single sample in a study of T-cell memory formation after mild COVID-19. TCRdb processed the 5' RACE reads anew with MiXCR; each CDR3 protein has one entry. This sample yields 150,000 to 200,000 distinct CDR3 sequences, of which around 10% are seen a single time; 3% to 4% belongs to the top ten. Sequences were obtained from PBMCs or a T cell subset sorted from them (not recorded which). These receptor sequences come from a man aged 18 to 30 who had mild COVID-19 (a few samples of this study predate the infection). Cell type and time point are not known. Both conserved end residues are part of each CDR3. D genes are given only for firm matches. Not all rows give a size; the values are once, few, many and, for expanded clones, a class.

J gene | V gene | D gene | clone size | CDR3 protein | CDR3 DNA
TRBJ2-1 | TRBV7-3 | . | . | CASDAHNRGEYNEQFF | TGTGCCAGCGATGCCCACAACCGGGGAGAATACAATGAGCAGTTCTTC
TRBJ1-5 | TRBV7-2 | . | . | CASSFALGQPQHF | TGTGCCAGCAGTTTCGCGTTGGGTCAGCCCCAGCATTTT
TRBJ1-1 | TRBV7-2 | . | . | CASSQRIGGTAEAFF | TGTGCCAGCAGCCAGCGGATCGGGGGTACCGCTGAAGCTTTCTTT
TRBJ2-7 | TRBV6-5 | . | few | CASSYLQTGTYEQYF | TGTGCCAGCAGTTACCTCCAGACAGGAACCTACGAGCAGTACTTC
TRBJ1-3 | TRBV5-1 | . | few | CASSGPDGRGSGNTIYF | TGCGCCAGCAGCGGCCCGGATGGCAGGGGCTCTGGAAACACCATATATTTT
TRBJ1-2 | TRBV4-3 | TRBD1 | . | CASSQDFGRGLDGYTF | TGCGCCAGCAGCCAAGATTTCGGCAGGGGGCTAGATGGCTACACCTTC
TRBJ2-6 | TRBV15 | . | many | CATSRGRYSGANVLTF | TGTGCCACCAGCAGGGGCAGATACTCTGGGGCCAACGTCCTGACTTTC
TRBJ2-3 | TRBV5-1 | . | many | CASGGLADTDTQYF | TGCGCCAGCGGGGGCCTAGCGGACACAGATACGCAGTATTTT
TRBJ2-3 | TRBV5-1 | TRBD2 | few | CASSLSSGSSTDTQYF | TGCGCCAGCAGCTTGAGTAGCGGGAGTAGCACAGATACGCAGTATTTT
TRBJ2-6 | TRBV6-5 | . | . | CASTRGGANVLTF | TGTGCCAGCACCCGAGGGGGGGCCAACGTCCTGACTTTC
TRBJ1-4 | TRBV5-1 | TRBD1 | few | CASSSTGGVGGEKLFF | TGCGCCAGCAGCTCGACAGGGGGCGTTGGGGGTGAAAAACTGTTTTTT
TRBJ2-3 | TRBV9 | . | few | CASSVRSGAIDTQYF | TGTGCCAGCAGCGTTAGATCAGGGGCGATAGATACGCAGTATTTT
TRBJ2-2 | TRBV5-1 | . | . | CASSLAGGKYTGELFF | TGCGCCAGCAGCTTGGCGGGGGGCAAGTACACCGGGGAGCTGTTTTTT
TRBJ2-6 | TRBV6-6 | . | few | CASSYPIRPGANVLTF | TGTGCCAGCAGTTATCCGATTAGGCCTGGGGCCAACGTCCTGACTTTC
TRBJ2-7 | TRBV5-1 | TRBD2 | . | CASSLAGVYEQYF | TGCGCCAGCAGCCTAGCGGGGGTCTACGAGCAGTACTTC
TRBJ1-6 | TRBV20-1 | TRBD1 | many | CSALGQNYNSPLHF | TGCAGTGCCCTGGGACAGAACTATAATTCACCCCTCCACTTT
TRBJ2-1 | TRBV10-3 | . | many | CAISEANNEQFF | TGTGCCATCAGTGAGGCGAACAATGAGCAGTTCTTC
TRBJ2-3 | TRBV7-3 | . | few | CASSPLSGTDTQYF | TGTGCCAGCAGCCCGCTTAGCGGCACAGATACGCAGTATTTT
TRBJ2-1 | TRBV7-2 | . | many | CASSPAGYNEQFF | TGTGCCAGCAGCCCCGCGGGATACAATGAGCAGTTCTTC
TRBJ1-2 | TRBV7-2 | . | . | CASSVTTNYGYTF | TGTGCCAGCAGCGTGACCACCAACTATGGCTACACCTTC
TRBJ1-2 | TRBV2 | TRBD1 | many | CASSEDRSSGGYTF | TGTGCCAGCAGTGAGGACAGGTCTTCGGGTGGCTACACCTTC
TRBJ2-1 | TRBV24-1 | . | many | CATSDFPGSSYNEQFF | TGTGCCACCAGTGATTTCCCGGGGAGCTCCTACAATGAGCAGTTCTTC
TRBJ1-5 | TRBV4-1 | . | few | CASSRESPPPVQPQHF | TGCGCCAGCAGCCGAGAGTCCCCTCCCCCCGTACAGCCCCAGCATTTT
TRBJ2-7 | TRBV5-6 | TRBD2 | few | CASSFRGAYEQYF | TGTGCCAGCAGCTTCCGGGGGGCCTACGAGCAGTACTTC
TRBJ1-5 | TRBV6-5 | . | few | CASSYSEGSNQPQHF | TGTGCCAGCAGTTACTCCGAGGGAAGCAATCAGCCCCAGCATTTT
TRBJ1-1 | TRBV5-1 | . | few | CASSLIGLGAMNTEAFF | TGCGCCAGCAGCTTGATAGGGCTCGGGGCCATGAACACTGAAGCTTTCTTT
TRBJ2-1 | TRBV7-3 | . | . | CASSFDQGSYNEQFF | TGTGCCAGCAGCTTTGACCAGGGCTCCTACAATGAGCAGTTCTTC
TRBJ2-1 | TRBV5-5 | TRBD2 | few | CASSFSGGAEIEQFF | TGTGCCAGCAGCTTTTCCGGGGGGGCAGAAATTGAGCAGTTCTTC
TRBJ2-2 | TRBV4-1 | TRBD1 | . | CASSSGTGEPGELFF | TGCGCCAGCAGTTCCGGGACAGGGGAACCCGGGGAGCTGTTTTTT
TRBJ1-6 | TRBV3-1 | . | many | CASSHAGYNSPLHF | TGTGCCAGCAGCCATGCGGGCTATAATTCACCCCTCCACTTT
TRBJ2-3 | TRBV20-1 | TRBD2 | few | CSARVRGAYTQDTQYF | TGCAGTGCTAGAGTGCGGGGGGCCTATACACAGGATACGCAGTATTTT
TRBJ2-2 | TRBV7-9 | . | many | CASSHRVPTGELFF | TGTGCCAGCAGCCACCGGGTCCCCACCGGGGAGCTGTTTTTT
TRBJ2-3 | TRBV29-1 | . | many | CSVRKDTQYF | TGCAGCGTGAGAAAAGATACGCAGTATTTT
TRBJ2-5 | TRBV5-1 | . | few | CASNRQTGGETQYF | TGCGCCAGCAACCGACAGACAGGAGGCGAGACCCAGTACTTC
TRBJ1-2 | TRBV9 | . | . | CASSAPGAAPGGYTF | TGTGCCAGCAGCGCCCCAGGCGCTGCCCCGGGAGGCTACACCTTC
TRBJ2-5 | TRBV2 | . | . | CASSERSEQETQYF | TGTGCCAGCAGTGAAAGGTCAGAGCAAGAGACCCAGTACTTC
TRBJ2-1 | TRBV6-4 | TRBD2 | few | CASRSTSKNEQFF | TGTGCCAGCAGATCGACTAGCAAAAATGAGCAGTTCTTC
TRBJ2-3 | TRBV7-8 | TRBD2 | few | CASSPRLAGAGDTQYF | TGTGCCAGCAGCCCTCGACTAGCGGGGGCGGGGGATACGCAGTATTTT
TRBJ2-7 | TRBV4-3 | . | few | CASSQDTVLAREQYF | TGCGCCAGCAGCCAAGACACTGTCTTAGCGCGTGAGCAGTACTTC
TRBJ1-2 | TRBV7-2 | . | few | CASSFSRGGYGYTF | TGTGCCAGCAGCTTTTCCAGGGGCGGATATGGCTACACCTTC
TRBJ2-1 | TRBV6-5 | TRBD1 | . | CASNRGGRNEQFF | TGTGCCAGCAATCGAGGGGGCCGCAATGAGCAGTTCTTC
TRBJ2-1 | TRBV7-9 | . | . | CASSLSGPYNEQFF | TGTGCCAGCAGCTTATCGGGGCCCTACAATGAGCAGTTCTTC
TRBJ2-3 | TRBV7-2 | . | . | CASSSTEWGPVGDTQYF | TGTGCCAGCAGCTCTACCGAGTGGGGGCCCGTCGGAGATACGCAGTATTTT
TRBJ2-1 | TRBV6-5 | TRBD1 | few | CASGRDRYFNEQFF | TGTGCCAGCGGCCGGGACAGGTACTTCAATGAGCAGTTCTTC
TRBJ2-1 | TRBV5-1 | . | few | CASSDLLDEQFF | TGCGCCAGCAGCGACCTCTTGGATGAGCAGTTCTTC
TRBJ2-5 | TRBV4-3 | . | few | CASSQDYLARETQYF | TGCGCCAGCAGCCAAGATTACCTAGCTCGGGAGACCCAGTACTTC
TRBJ2-7 | TRBV7-2 | . | few | CASSPMRTYEQYF | TGTGCCAGCAGCCCAATGAGGACCTACGAGCAGTACTTC
TRBJ2-3 | TRBV30 | TRBD2 | . | CAWSVSGGAGTQYF | TGTGCCTGGAGTGTTAGCGGGGGGGCCGGTACGCAGTATTTT
TRBJ2-5 | TRBV20-1 | TRBD1 | . | CSARGGGRTQYF | TGCAGTGCTAGAGGAGGGGGCAGGACCCAGTACTTC
TRBJ1-2 | TRBV29-1 | . | few | CSAQISQGIYGYTF | TGCAGCGCCCAGATAAGCCAGGGGATCTATGGCTACACCTTC
TRBJ2-3 | TRBV19 | TRBD1 | few | CASIPGQGFTDTQYF | TGTGCCAGTATCCCGGGACAGGGCTTCACAGATACGCAGTATTTT
TRBJ2-7 | TRBV10-3 | . | few | CASSQTFEQYF | TGTGCCTCGTCTCAAACTTTCGAGCAGTACTTC
TRBJ1-1 | TRBV24-1 | TRBD1 | . | CATSDHRGLAEAFF | TGTGCCACCAGTGACCACAGGGGTTTAGCTGAAGCTTTCTTT
TRBJ2-5 | TRBV5-1 | TRBD2 | . | CASRTSGAQETQYF | TGCGCCAGCAGGACTAGCGGGGCCCAAGAGACCCAGTACTTC
TRBJ1-5 | TRBV7-6 | . | many | CASSLQSGFNQPQHF | TGTGCCAGCAGCTTACAAAGCGGGTTCAATCAGCCCCAGCATTTT
TRBJ1-4 | TRBV6-2/TRBV6-3 | . | . | CASSKKGSEKLFF | TGTGCCAGCAGTAAAAAAGGGAGTGAAAAACTGTTTTTT
TRBJ1-2 | TRBV7-2 | TRBD1 | many | CASSFGQGGGYTF | TGTGCCAGCAGTTTCGGACAGGGTGGGGGCTACACCTTC
TRBJ1-2 | TRBV20-1 | . | . | CSASLDYGYTF | TGCAGTGCTAGCTTGGATTATGGCTACACCTTC
TRBJ2-3 | TRBV30 | TRBD2 | few | CAWRRGATDTQYF | TGTGCCTGGCGGCGGGGGGCGACAGATACGCAGTATTTT
TRBJ1-4 | TRBV3-1 | . | . | CASSQSPAGGGKLFF | TGTGCCAGCAGCCAATCCCCGGCGGGAGGAGGAAAACTGTTTTTT